These 10 T cell receptor beta chains were all obtained from the same sample, sequenced in a study of PD-1 blockade in classical Hodgkin lymphoma. Repertoires were generated with immunoSEQ multiplex PCR, while TCRdb's copy carries only in-frame clones and drops some. The sample lists 8,500 to 10,000 clones, more than 85% occurring once. Time point noted: newly diagnosed, previously untreated cHL patient sample. The study isolated CD8+ T cells from thawed PBMCs by magnetic negative selection. Sequencing was done on a sample of CD8+ T cells from blood. The receptors were gathered from a human donor with classical Hodgkin lymphoma.

This chain connects TRBV4-2 to TRBJ1-1; D gene unclear. Germline CDR1 and CDR2: LGHNA and YNFKEQ. The V and J ends lost 4 bases and 2 bases respectively, with 14 bases between them. The CDR3 is 15 residues long. CDR3 sequence (DNA): TGTGCCAGCAGCCCCTCAGCTGGGAGAAACACTGAAGCTTTCTTT. Translation: CASSPSAGRNTEAFF.

This clone was observed once. V usage is TRBV6-5 and J usage is TRBJ2-1, with D hard to call. The CDR3 spans 12 residues. V dropped 2 bases and J dropped 6 bases, with 5 bases sitting between them. The germline gives CDR1 MNHEY, CDR2 SVGAGI. The CDR3: CASSYGGNEQFF. CDR3 DNA: TGTGCCAGCAGTTACGGTGGCAATGAGCAGTTCTTC.

The V call is TRBV19, the J call TRBJ2-7, with D unclear. Trimming took off 3 bases at V and 2 bases at J, with 11 bases between the two ends. This CDR3 is 14 amino acids long. Germline CDR1 reads LNHDA; CDR2 reads SQIVND (reference sequence). The CDR3 coding sequence is TGTGCCAGTAGTATGACGGATTCCGCCTACGAGCAGTACTTC. Protein: CASSMTDSAYEQYF.

J is TRBJ2-4 and V is TRBV4-2; 7 nucleotides align to TRBD2. Per the germline V gene, CDR1 is LGHNA and CDR2 is YNFKEQ. Germline trimming cut 4 bases from V and 8 bases from J; bases unmatched to any gene: 8. This CDR3 has 14 amino acids. The CDR3 loop reads CASSPLGGGDIQYF. In DNA, the CDR3 is TGTGCCAGCAGCCCCCTGGGGGGGGGAGACATTCAGTACTTC.

Here the CDR3 reads CASSIDRGDSNQPQHF. CDR3 bases: TGTGCCAGCAGCATCGACAGGGGTGATAGCAATCAGCCCCAGCATTTT. This chain connects TRBV5-8 to TRBJ1-5, with TRBD1 identical over 8 bases. The CDR3 loop spans 16 amino acids. The J segment lost 0 bases and the V segment lost 4 bases, leaving 6 bases of the junction unmatched. Germline V gene lookup returns CDR1 SGHTS and CDR2 YDEGEE.

This chain uses TRBV7-8 with TRBJ2-3, with 7 positions matching TRBD2. CDR3 length: 15 amino acids. Trimming took 3 bases from V and 0 from J; bases not matched to a gene: 3. CDR1 and CDR2 from the germline V gene are SGHVS and FQNEAQ. This CDR3 is CASSFTSASTDTQYF. The DNA of the CDR3 is TGTGCCAGCAGCTTTACTAGCGCCAGCACAGATACGCAGTATTTT.

V and J are TRBV27 and TRBJ2-1; D remains ambiguous. The germline V gene has CDR1 MNHEY and CDR2 SMNVEV (reference sequence). Trimming shortened V by 8 bases and J by 0 bases, and 11 bases separated the two germline ends. The CDR3 runs to 14 residues. CDR3 loop: CASSSTSSYNEQFF. The CDR3 nucleotides are TGTGCCAGCTCCTCTACCAGCTCCTACAATGAGCAGTTCTTC.

The V gene is TRBV2, the J gene TRBJ2-1; 10 bases are a match to TRBD2. From germline, CDR1 is SNHLY and CDR2 FYNNEI. The CDR3 contains 16 residues. J lost 2 bases, V lost 6 bases, and 7 bases had no gene match. The CDR3, as DNA: TGTGCCAGCAGCGGGACTAGCGCGATAACCTACAATGAGCAGTTCTTC. Protein sequence: CASSGTSAITYNEQFF.

The chain recombines TRBV5-1 with TRBJ2-1, with unresolved D. The CDR3 extends over 13 amino acids. Trimming took 4 bases from V and 6 from J, leaving 11 bases between them. Germline-derived CDR1 and CDR2 are SGHRS and YFSETQ. CDR3 in amino acids: CASSPWSGNEQFF. DNA for the CDR3: TGCGCCAGCAGCCCATGGTCCGGCAATGAGCAGTTCTTC.

This CDR3 is CASSYEGLYPYEQYF. In DNA, the CDR3 is TGTGCCAGCAGTTACGAGGGGTTATACCCCTACGAGCAGTACTTC. The rearrangement uses TRBV6-5 and TRBJ2-7, with D tentatively TRBD1 or TRBD2 (5 bases each). Germline lookup yields CDR1 MNHEY and CDR2 SVGAGI. The ends were cut back, 2 bases at V and 2 bases at J, with 13 bases in the middle. The CDR3 length is 15 residues.